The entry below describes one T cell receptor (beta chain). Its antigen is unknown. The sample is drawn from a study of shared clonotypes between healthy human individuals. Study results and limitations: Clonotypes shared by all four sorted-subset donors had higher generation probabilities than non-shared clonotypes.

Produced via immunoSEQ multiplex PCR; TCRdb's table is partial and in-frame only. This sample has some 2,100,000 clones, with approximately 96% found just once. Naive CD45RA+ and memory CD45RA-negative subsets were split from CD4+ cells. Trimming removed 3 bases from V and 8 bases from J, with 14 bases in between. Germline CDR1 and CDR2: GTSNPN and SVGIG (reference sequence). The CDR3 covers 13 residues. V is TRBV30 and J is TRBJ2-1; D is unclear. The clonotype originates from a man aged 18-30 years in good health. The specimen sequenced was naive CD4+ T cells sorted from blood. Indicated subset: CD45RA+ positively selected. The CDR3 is CAWRPVQDHEQFF. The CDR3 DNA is TGTGCCTGGAGACCGGTGCAAGATCATGAGCAGTTCTTC.